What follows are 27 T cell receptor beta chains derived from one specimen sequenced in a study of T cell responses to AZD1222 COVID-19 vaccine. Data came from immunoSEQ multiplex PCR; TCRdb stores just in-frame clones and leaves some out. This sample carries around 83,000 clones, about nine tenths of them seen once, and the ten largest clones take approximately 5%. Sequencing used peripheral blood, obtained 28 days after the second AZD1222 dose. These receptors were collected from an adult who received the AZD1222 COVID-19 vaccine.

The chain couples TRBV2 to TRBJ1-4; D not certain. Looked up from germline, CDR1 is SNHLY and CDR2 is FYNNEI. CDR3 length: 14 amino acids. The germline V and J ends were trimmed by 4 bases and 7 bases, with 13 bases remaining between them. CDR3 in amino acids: CASSGRLLGEKLFF. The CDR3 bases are TGTGCCAGCAGTGGAAGGTTACTAGGTGAAAAACTGTTTTTT.

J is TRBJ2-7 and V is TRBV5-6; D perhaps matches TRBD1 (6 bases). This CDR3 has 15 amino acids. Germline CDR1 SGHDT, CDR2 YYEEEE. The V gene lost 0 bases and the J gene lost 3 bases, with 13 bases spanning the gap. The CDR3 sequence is CASSLAGTGFYEQYF. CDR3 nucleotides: TGTGCCAGCAGCTTGGCCGGAACAGGGTTCTACGAGCAGTACTTC.

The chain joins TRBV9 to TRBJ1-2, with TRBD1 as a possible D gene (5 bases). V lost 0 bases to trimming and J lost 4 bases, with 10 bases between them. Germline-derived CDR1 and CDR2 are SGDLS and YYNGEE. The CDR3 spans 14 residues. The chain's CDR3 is CASSVAGGTYGYTF. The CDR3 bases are TGTGCCAGCAGCGTAGCGGGGGGAACCTATGGCTACACCTTC.

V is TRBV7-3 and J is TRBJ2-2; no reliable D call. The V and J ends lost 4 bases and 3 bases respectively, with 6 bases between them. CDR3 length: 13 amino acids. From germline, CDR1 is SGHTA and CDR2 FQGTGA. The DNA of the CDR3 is TGTGCCAGCAGCTACGACCACACCGGGGAGCTGTTTTTT. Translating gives CASSYDHTGELFF. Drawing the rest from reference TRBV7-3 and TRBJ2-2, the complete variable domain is GAGVSQTPSNKVTEKGKYVELRCDPISGHTALYWYRQSLGQGPEFLIYFQGTGAADDSGLPNDRFFAVRPEGSVSTLKIQRTERGDSAVYLCASSYDHTGELFFGEGSRLTVL.

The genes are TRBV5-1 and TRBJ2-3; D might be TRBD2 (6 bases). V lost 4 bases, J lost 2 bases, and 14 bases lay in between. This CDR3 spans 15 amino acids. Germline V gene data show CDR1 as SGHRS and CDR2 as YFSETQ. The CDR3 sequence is CASSAYPGDTDTQYF. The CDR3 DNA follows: TGCGCCAGCAGCGCTTATCCGGGGGACACAGATACGCAGTATTTT. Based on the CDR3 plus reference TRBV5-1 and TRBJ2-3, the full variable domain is KAGVTQTPRYLIKTRGQQVTLSCSPISGHRSVSWYQQTPGQGLQFLFEYFSETQRNKGNFPGRFSGRQFSNSRSEMNVSTLELGDSALYLCASSAYPGDTDTQYFGPGTRLTVL.

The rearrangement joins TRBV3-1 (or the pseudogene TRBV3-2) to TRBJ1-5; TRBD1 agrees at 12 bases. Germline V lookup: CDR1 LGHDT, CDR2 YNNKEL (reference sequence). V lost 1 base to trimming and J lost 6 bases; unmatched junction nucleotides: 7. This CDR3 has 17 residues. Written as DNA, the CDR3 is TGTGCCAGCAGCCAAGGGTCGGGGACAGGGGGCTCTCAGCCCCAGCATTTT. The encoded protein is CASSQGSGTGGSQPQHF.

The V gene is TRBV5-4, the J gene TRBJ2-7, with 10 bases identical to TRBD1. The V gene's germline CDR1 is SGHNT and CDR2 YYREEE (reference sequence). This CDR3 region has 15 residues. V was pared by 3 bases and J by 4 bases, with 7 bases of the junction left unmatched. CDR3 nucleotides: TGTGCCAGCAGCTCTTTCGGGACAGGGGTATACGAGCAGTACTTC. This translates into CASSSFGTGVYEQYF.

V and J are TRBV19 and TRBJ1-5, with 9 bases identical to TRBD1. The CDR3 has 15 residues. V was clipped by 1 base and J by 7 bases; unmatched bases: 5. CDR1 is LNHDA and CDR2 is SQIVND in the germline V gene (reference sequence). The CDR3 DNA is TGTGCCAGTAGTATAGCCCGGGACAGGGCCCAGCCCCAGCATTTT. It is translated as CASSIARDRAQPQHF.

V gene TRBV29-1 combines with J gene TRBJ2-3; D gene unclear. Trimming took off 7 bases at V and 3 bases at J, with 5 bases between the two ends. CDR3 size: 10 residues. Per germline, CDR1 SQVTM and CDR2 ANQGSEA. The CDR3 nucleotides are TGCAGCGGGGCTACAGATACGCAGTATTTT. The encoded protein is CSGATDTQYF.

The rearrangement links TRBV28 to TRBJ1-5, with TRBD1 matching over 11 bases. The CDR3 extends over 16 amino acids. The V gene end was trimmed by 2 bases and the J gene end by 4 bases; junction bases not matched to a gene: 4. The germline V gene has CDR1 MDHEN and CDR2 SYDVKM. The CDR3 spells CASSLNGQGANQPQHF. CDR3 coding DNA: TGTGCCAGCAGTTTAAATGGACAGGGGGCAAATCAGCCCCAGCATTTT.

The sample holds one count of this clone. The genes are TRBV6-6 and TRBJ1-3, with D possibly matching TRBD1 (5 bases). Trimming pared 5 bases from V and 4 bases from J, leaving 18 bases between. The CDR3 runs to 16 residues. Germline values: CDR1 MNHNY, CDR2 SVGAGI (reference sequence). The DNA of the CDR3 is TGTGCCAGCAGTCCACGGGGCCCTGAATACGGAAACACCATATATTTT. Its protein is CASSPRGPEYGNTIYF.

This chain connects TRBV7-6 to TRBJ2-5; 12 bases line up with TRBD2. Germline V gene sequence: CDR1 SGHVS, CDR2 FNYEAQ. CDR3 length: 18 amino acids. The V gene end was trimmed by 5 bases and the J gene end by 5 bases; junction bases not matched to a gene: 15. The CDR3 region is CASSTPLAGGPMEETQYF. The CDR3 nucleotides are TGTGCCAGCAGCACACCTCTAGCGGGGGGGCCGATGGAGGAGACCCAGTACTTC.

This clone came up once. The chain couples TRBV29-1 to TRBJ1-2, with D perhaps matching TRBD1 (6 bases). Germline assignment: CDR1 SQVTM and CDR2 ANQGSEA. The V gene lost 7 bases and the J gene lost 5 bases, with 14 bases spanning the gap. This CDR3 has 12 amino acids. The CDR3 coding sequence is TGCAGCGCCTCGGGACACTCTTATGGCTACACCTTC. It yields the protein CSASGHSYGYTF.

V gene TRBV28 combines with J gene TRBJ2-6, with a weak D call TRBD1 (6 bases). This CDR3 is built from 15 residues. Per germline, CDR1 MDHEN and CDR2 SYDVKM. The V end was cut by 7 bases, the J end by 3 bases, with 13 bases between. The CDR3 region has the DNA TGTGCCAGCATCGATCAGGGGCTTGGGGCCAACGTCCTGACTTTC. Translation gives CASIDQGLGANVLTF.

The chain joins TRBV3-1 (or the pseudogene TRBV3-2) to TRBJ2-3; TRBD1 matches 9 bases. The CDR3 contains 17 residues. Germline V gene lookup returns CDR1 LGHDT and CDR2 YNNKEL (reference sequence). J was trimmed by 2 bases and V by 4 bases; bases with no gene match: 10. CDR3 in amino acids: CASSPLTGGAATDTQYF. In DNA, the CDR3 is TGTGCCAGCAGCCCTCTCACAGGGGGCGCCGCCACAGATACGCAGTATTTT.

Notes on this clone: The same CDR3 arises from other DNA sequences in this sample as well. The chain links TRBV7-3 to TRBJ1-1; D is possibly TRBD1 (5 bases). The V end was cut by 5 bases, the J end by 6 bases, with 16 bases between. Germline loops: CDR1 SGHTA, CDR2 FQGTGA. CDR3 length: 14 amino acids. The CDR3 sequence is CASSGQGERAEAFF. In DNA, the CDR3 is TGTGCCAGCAGCGGTCAGGGTGAAAGGGCTGAAGCTTTCTTT.

The CDR3 DNA sequence: TGTGCCAGCCTCGGGAATAGCGTCCGCCAAGAGACCCAGTACTTC. It encodes CASLGNSVRQETQYF. The rearrangement uses TRBV28 and TRBJ2-5, with a weak D call TRBD2 (5 bases). Trimming took off 8 bases at V and 1 base at J, with 17 bases between the two ends. The CDR3 is 15 amino acids. Looked up from germline, CDR1 is MDHEN and CDR2 is SYDVKM.

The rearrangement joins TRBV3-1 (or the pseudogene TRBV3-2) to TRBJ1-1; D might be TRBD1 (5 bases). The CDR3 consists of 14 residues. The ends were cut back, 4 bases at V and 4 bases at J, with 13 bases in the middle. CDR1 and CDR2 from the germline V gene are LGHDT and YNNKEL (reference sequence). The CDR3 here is CASSLGTAGTEAFF. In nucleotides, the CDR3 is TGTGCCAGCAGCCTTGGGACGGCCGGCACTGAAGCTTTCTTT.

The CDR3 is CASRGAYGEQYF. The CDR3 coding sequence is TGTGCCAGCAGGGGCGCTTACGGCGAGCAGTACTTC. The chain employs TRBV2 and TRBJ2-7; D uncertain. CDR1 is SNHLY, CDR2 FYNNEI, per germline. This CDR3 has 12 amino acids. V lost 6 bases to trimming and J lost 6 bases, with 12 bases between them.

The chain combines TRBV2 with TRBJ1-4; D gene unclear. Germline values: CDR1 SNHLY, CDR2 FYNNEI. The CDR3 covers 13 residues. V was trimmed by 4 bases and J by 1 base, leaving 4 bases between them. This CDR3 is CASSAETNEKLFF. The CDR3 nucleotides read TGTGCCAGCAGTGCCGAAACTAATGAAAAACTGTTTTTT. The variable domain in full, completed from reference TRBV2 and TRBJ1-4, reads EPEVTQTPSHQVTQMGQEVILRCVPISNHLYFYWYRQILGQKVEFLVSFYNNEISEKSEIFDDQFSVERPDGSNFTLKIRSTKLEDSAMYFCASSAETNEKLFFGSGTQLSVL.

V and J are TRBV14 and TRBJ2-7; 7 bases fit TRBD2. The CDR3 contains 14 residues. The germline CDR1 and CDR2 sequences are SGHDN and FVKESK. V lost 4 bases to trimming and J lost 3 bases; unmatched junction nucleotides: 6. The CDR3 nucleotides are TGTGCCAGCAGCCGGGGGGGTCTTATCTACGAGCAGTACTTC. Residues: CASSRGGLIYEQYF. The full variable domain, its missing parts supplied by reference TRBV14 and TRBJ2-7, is EAGVTQFPSHSVIEKGQTVTLRCDPISGHDNLYWYRRVMGKEIKFLLHFVKESKQDESGMPNNRFLAERTGGTYSTLKVQPAELEDSGVYFCASSRGGLIYEQYFGPGTRLTVT.

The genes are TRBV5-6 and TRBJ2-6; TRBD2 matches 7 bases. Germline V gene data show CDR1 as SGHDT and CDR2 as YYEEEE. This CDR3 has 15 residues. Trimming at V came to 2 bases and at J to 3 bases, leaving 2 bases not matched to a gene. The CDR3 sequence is CASSFREGGANVLTF. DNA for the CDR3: TGTGCCAGCAGCTTCAGGGAGGGTGGGGCCAACGTCCTGACTTTC.

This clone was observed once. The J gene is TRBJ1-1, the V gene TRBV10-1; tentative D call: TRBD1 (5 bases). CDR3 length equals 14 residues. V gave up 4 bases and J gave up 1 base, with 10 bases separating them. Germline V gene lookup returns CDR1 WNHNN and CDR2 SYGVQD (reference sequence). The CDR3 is CASSAGTTNTEAFF. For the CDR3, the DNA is TGCGCCAGCAGTGCAGGGACTACGAACACTGAAGCTTTCTTT.

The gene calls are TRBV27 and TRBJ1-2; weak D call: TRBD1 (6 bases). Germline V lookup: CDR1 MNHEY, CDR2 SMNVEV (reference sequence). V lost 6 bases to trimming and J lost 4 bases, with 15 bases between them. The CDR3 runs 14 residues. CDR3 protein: CASRPRQEPYGYTF. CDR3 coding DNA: TGTGCCAGCAGACCGAGACAGGAACCCTATGGCTACACCTTC.

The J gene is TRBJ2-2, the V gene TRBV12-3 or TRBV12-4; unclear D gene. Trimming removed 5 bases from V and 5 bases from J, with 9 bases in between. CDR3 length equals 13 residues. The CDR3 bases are TGTGCCAGCAGTCCCTGGGGAACCGGGGAGCTGTTTTTT. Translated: CASSPWGTGELFF.

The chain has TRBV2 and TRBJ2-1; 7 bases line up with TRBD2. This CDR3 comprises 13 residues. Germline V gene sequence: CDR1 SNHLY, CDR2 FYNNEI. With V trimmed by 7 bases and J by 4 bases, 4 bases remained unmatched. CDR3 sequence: CASMGGGYNEQFF. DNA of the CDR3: TGTGCCAGCATGGGGGGGGGTTACAATGAGCAGTTCTTC.

CDR3 DNA sequence: TGTGCCAGTAAGCCTAGCAACTCCTACAATGAGCAGTTCTTC. Translation: CASKPSNSYNEQFF. The genes are TRBV19 and TRBJ2-1; perhaps TRBD2 as D (5 bases). Per the germline V gene, CDR1 is LNHDA and CDR2 is SQIVND (reference sequence). CDR3 size: 14 residues. V was shortened by 7 bases and J by 0 bases, with 10 bases between the two germline ends.